This is a list of T cell receptor beta chains from one sample in a study of cytomegalovirus exposure and HLA in healthy donors. Sequenced by immunoSEQ multiplex PCR; TCRdb stores in-frame clones only, minus some. The sample holds about 140,000 clones. Sequencing used PBMCs. The receptor set was obtained from a man aged 35 to 55 in good health and CMV-seronegative. The CDR3 runs from the conserved cysteine through the conserved F or W. The D gene is left open where the match is weak.

TRBV6-5,TRBD1,TRBJ2-7,CASSSEYRGGYEQYF,TGTGCCAGCAGTTCCGAGTACAGGGGTGGCTACGAGCAGTACTTC
TRBV6-5,NA,TRBJ1-2,CASSQGILSGYTF,TGTGCCAGCAGTCAGGGGATATTGAGTGGCTACACCTTC
TRBV4-3,NA,TRBJ1-6,CASSQGSSYNSPLHF,TGCGCCAGCAGCCAAGGGAGCTCCTATAATTCACCCCTCCACTTT
TRBV5-1,TRBD1,TRBJ1-1,CASSPQGQGGTEAFF,TGCGCCAGCAGCCCCCAAGGACAGGGCGGAACTGAAGCTTTCTTT
TRBV4-2,NA,TRBJ1-4,CASSPGGQREEKLFF,TGTGCCAGCAGCCCAGGAGGTCAACGAGAAGAAAAACTGTTTTTT
TRBV19,NA,TRBJ1-1,CASNSYREGTTEAFF,TGTGCCAGTAATTCCTACAGGGAGGGGACAACTGAAGCTTTCTTT
TRBV4-3,TRBD2,TRBJ2-5,CASSQELAGGWFETQYF,TGCGCCAGCAGCCAAGAGTTAGCGGGGGGGTGGTTTGAGACCCAGTACTTC
TRBV2,TRBD1,TRBJ1-2,CASRGQAASYGYTF,TGTGCCAGCAGGGGACAGGCCGCCTCCTATGGCTACACCTTC
TRBV19,NA,TRBJ1-2,CASNGGSRGGYTF,TGTGCCAGTAACGGGGGGTCCCGGGGTGGCTACACCTTC
TRBV7-6,NA,TRBJ2-2,CASSFGMTNTGELFF,TGTGCCAGCAGCTTCGGGATGACGAACACCGGGGAGCTGTTTTTT
TRBV7-9,NA,TRBJ1-2,CASSLAGGVYGYTF,TGTGCCAGCAGCTTAGCAGGGGGAGTCTATGGCTACACCTTC
TRBV7-9,NA,TRBJ2-3,CASSLGGESSTDTQYF,TGTGCCAGCAGCTTAGGGGGGGAGAGTAGCACAGATACGCAGTATTTT
TRBV7-2,NA,TRBJ2-2,CASSLSRGTGELFF,TGTGCCAGCAGCTTATCCCGCGGCACCGGGGAGCTGTTTTTT
TRBV5-1,TRBD2,TRBJ2-7,CASSREGYEQYF,TGCGCCAGCAGCAGGGAGGGCTACGAGCAGTACTTC
TRBV11-3,TRBD1,TRBJ1-1,CASSLGGTVPYTEAFF,TGTGCCAGCAGCTTAGGGGGGACAGTACCTTACACTGAAGCTTTCTTT
TRBV5-6,TRBD1,TRBJ2-7,CASSLWDRRTYEQYF,TGTGCCAGCAGCTTGTGGGACAGGAGAACCTACGAGCAGTACTTC
TRBV15,TRBD1,TRBJ1-4,CATSSRQGINEKLFF,TGTGCCACCAGCAGCCGACAGGGGATTAATGAAAAACTGTTTTTT
TRBV25-1,TRBD1,TRBJ1-2,CASSDIKRTGRDGYTF,TGTGCCAGCAGTGATATAAAGAGGACAGGGCGCGATGGCTACACCTTC
TRBV7-3,NA,TRBJ2-2,CASSFVETGELFF,TGTGCCAGCAGCTTCGTGGAGACCGGGGAGCTGTTTTTT
TRBV9,TRBD1,TRBJ2-7,CASSTGQGAMNEQYF,TGTGCCAGCAGCACCGGACAGGGAGCTATGAACGAGCAGTACTTC
TRBV6-5,NA,TRBJ2-1,CASSRAGSSYNEQFF,TGTGCCAGCAGTCGGGCTGGGAGCTCCTACAATGAGCAGTTCTTC
TRBV29-1,NA,TRBJ2-1,CSVEDLKSSLNEQFF,TGCAGCGTTGAAGATCTTAAGAGCTCCCTCAATGAGCAGTTCTTC
TRBV6-5,NA,TRBJ1-2,CASFPTGGGYGYTF,TGTGCCAGCTTCCCCACGGGGGGAGGCTATGGCTACACCTTC
TRBV5-4,NA,TRBJ2-5,CASSFGQGGQETQYF,TGTGCCAGCAGCTTTGGGCAGGGGGGACAAGAGACCCAGTACTTC
TRBV7-2,NA,TRBJ1-1,CASSFFGRGETEAFF,TGTGCCAGCAGCTTCTTCGGGCGGGGGGAGACTGAAGCTTTCTTT
TRBV5-1,TRBD2,TRBJ2-1,CASKASGGAGYNEQFF,TGCGCCAGCAAGGCTAGCGGGGGGGCGGGTTACAATGAGCAGTTCTTC
TRBV4-2,NA,TRBJ1-2,CASSQEGQGFYGYTF,TGTGCCAGCAGCCAAGAGGGGCAGGGGTTCTATGGCTACACCTTC
TRBV29-1,NA,TRBJ2-5,CSVADRFQETQYF,TGCAGCGTCGCTGACAGATTCCAAGAGACCCAGTACTTC
TRBV29-1,TRBD1,TRBJ1-1,CSGGTGKVAFF,TGCAGCGGGGGGACAGGGAAGGTGGCTTTCTTT
TRBV7-7,TRBD2,TRBJ2-5,CASSLGWGLAGEQETQYF,TGTGCCAGCAGCTTAGGATGGGGACTAGCGGGGGAGCAAGAGACCCAGTACTTC
TRBV10-3,NA,TRBJ2-7,CAISGTVGSSYEQYF,TGTGCCATCAGTGGGACAGTCGGTAGCTCCTACGAGCAGTACTTC
TRBV10-3,TRBD2,TRBJ2-1,CAITAGEQSEQFF,TGTGCCATCACTGCGGGGGAGCAAAGTGAGCAGTTCTTC
TRBV4-2,TRBD2,TRBJ2-3,CASSRERGLTDTQYF,TGTGCCAGCAGCCGCGAGCGGGGGCTCACAGATACGCAGTATTTT